The 32 T cell receptor beta chains listed next were all sequenced from one sample in a study of blood T cells in healthy people across ages. The use of a sample-barcoded 5' primer and a J-beta primer mix characterized a second PCR of 7 to 11 cycles. TCRdb used MiXCR to reprocess the 5' RACE reads, holding one entry per CDR3 protein. The sample contains about a million distinct CDR3 sequences, around two fifths of which appear only once. The sequenced material came from blood. These receptors were collected from a man between 18 and 35 years old in good health.

The chain joins TRBV20-1 to TRBJ1-4, with D possibly being TRBD1 (5 bases). The length of the CDR3 is 13 residues. V was pared by 7 bases and J by 8 bases, with 17 bases between. Per the germline V gene, CDR1 is DFQATT and CDR2 is SNEGSKA (reference sequence). The DNA for the CDR3 is TGCAGTGATAGTTTGGGGCACGAGGAAAAACTGTTTTTT. Protein product: CSDSLGHEEKLFF.

This clonotype was detected a few times. V gene TRBV12-3 or TRBV12-4 combines with J gene TRBJ2-7; tentative D call: TRBD1 (7 bases). The V end lost 10 bases, the J end lost 4 bases, and 17 bases lay between the germline ends. The CDR3 length is 13 residues. CDR3 region: CATRQGGIYEQYF. The CDR3 nucleotides are TGTGCCACCCGACAGGGAGGAATTTACGAGCAGTACTTC.

This clonotype was observed a handful of times. The gene calls are TRBV7-2 and TRBJ1-1, with D possibly TRBD1 on 5 matching bases. CDR1 and CDR2 (germline): SGHTA, FQGNSA. The CDR3 has 13 residues. V was cut by 5 bases and J by 8 bases, with 15 bases left in between. The CDR3 nucleotides read TGTGCCAGCAGCCCCTGGGGGTTAGCCGAAGCTTTCTTT. Its protein is CASSPWGLAEAFF.

This clonotype was counted only a few times. The chain links TRBV4-1 to TRBJ1-4; D is undetermined. Germline-derived CDR1 and CDR2 are MGHRA and YSYEKL. The CDR3 is 15 amino acids. The V and J ends lost 8 bases and 0 bases respectively, with 13 bases between them. The CDR3 loop is CASGTPGTTNEKLFF. For the CDR3, the DNA is TGCGCCAGCGGTACGCCCGGGACAACTAATGAAAAACTGTTTTTT.

The genes are TRBV5-6 and TRBJ1-1, with TRBD1 matching 8 bases. V gave up 4 bases and J gave up 4 bases; unmatched junction bases: 9. Germline CDR1 reads SGHDT; CDR2 reads YYEEEE. The CDR3 spans 15 residues. The CDR3 here is CASSTPDGQGTEAFF. The CDR3 DNA sequence: TGTGCCAGCAGCACCCCCGATGGACAGGGCACTGAAGCTTTCTTT.

V and J are TRBV14 and TRBJ2-5, with 8 bases matching TRBD2. V lost 7 bases and J lost 11; bases outside the gene matches: 12. CDR1 is SGHDN and CDR2 is FVKESK in the germline V gene. The CDR3 consists of 13 residues. The CDR3 sequence is CASTLAGYNEQYF. For the CDR3, the DNA is TGTGCCAGCACATTAGCGGGGTACAATGAGCAGTACTTC.

The chain recombines TRBV5-1 with TRBJ2-1, with a weak D call TRBD2 (5 bases). This CDR3 has 14 amino acids. V was cut by 4 bases and J by 6 bases, with 14 bases left in between. The germline CDR1 and CDR2 sequences are SGHRS and YFSETQ. As DNA, the CDR3 is TGCGCCAGCAGCGTGGTCGGGGTATTCAATGAGCAGTTCTTC. It translates to CASSVVGVFNEQFF.

This clonotype was seen only a few times. The chain uses TRBV7-2 and TRBJ1-4; no firm D call. Trimming took 5 bases from V and 2 from J, leaving 12 bases between them. Germline values: CDR1 SGHTA, CDR2 FQGNSA. CDR3 length equals 15 residues. The CDR3 DNA follows: TGTGCCAGCAGCCAAAGAGGGCATACTAATGAAAAACTGTTTTTT. Amino acid sequence: CASSQRGHTNEKLFF.

The CDR3 sequence: CAISEGAGGRRGQPQHF. The CDR3 region has the DNA TGTGCCATCAGTGAGGGGGCCGGCGGAAGGAGGGGACAGCCCCAGCATTTT. The chain recombines TRBV10-3 with TRBJ1-5; maybe TRBD1 (5 bases). Germline lookup yields CDR1 ENHRY and CDR2 SYGVKD. The V end lost 2 bases, the J end lost 7 bases, and 21 bases lay between the germline ends. The CDR3 sequence is 17 residues long.

With respect to this clonotype: The likely explanation is a read error, given a far larger clone one base away. This chain connects TRBV12-3 or TRBV12-4 to TRBJ2-5; D gene unclear. The CDR3 covers 11 residues. In DNA, the CDR3 is TGTACCAGCAGTGACCAAGAGACCCAGTACTTC. Translation gives CTSSDQETQYF.

The chain joins TRBV6-5 to TRBJ2-2; 7 bases align to TRBD1. Trimming at V came to 5 bases and at J to 1 base, leaving 7 bases not matched to a gene. The CDR3 is 16 amino acids. CDR1 and CDR2 from the germline V gene are MNHEY and SVGAGI. This chain's CDR3 is CASSNDWTGNTGELFF. Written as DNA, the CDR3 is TGTGCCAGCAGTAACGACTGGACAGGGAACACCGGGGAGCTGTTTTTT.

This clonotype was found a few times. The rearrangement links TRBV5-4 to TRBJ2-3; TRBD1 might be the D (5 bases). V dropped 1 base and J dropped 4 bases, with 16 bases sitting between them. Germline CDR1 and CDR2: SGHNT and YYREEE (reference sequence). The length of the CDR3 is 16 residues. The CDR3, as DNA: TGTGCCAGCAGCTTGCAGGCAGGGATGGGCGCAGATACGCAGTATTTT. As protein: CASSLQAGMGADTQYF.

The chain links TRBV12-3 or TRBV12-4 to TRBJ1-1, with D unclear. This CDR3 is built from 14 residues. V was pared by 6 bases and J by 5 bases, with 16 bases between. CDR3 sequence reads: CASSPTNVGTEAFF. The DNA of the CDR3 is TGTGCCAGCAGCCCCACAAACGTAGGGACTGAAGCTTTCTTT.

The chain combines TRBV5-1 with TRBJ2-3; 9 bases map to TRBD1. The V gene end was trimmed by 3 bases and the J gene end by 2 bases; junction bases not matched to a gene: 4. This CDR3 contains 15 residues. CDR1 and CDR2 (germline): SGHRS, YFSETQ. The CDR3 coding sequence is TGCGCCAGCAGCTCACAGGGGGCTGACACAGATACGCAGTATTTT. It codes for CASSSQGADTDTQYF.

The chain combines TRBV7-2 with TRBJ1-1; D may be TRBD1 (5 bases). Germline assignment: CDR1 SGHTA and CDR2 FQGNSA. This CDR3 contains 14 residues. Trimming pared 2 bases from V and 4 bases from J, leaving 11 bases between. The CDR3 nucleotides are TGTGCCAGCAGCTTATGGGGGGTGGGCACTGAAGCTTTCTTT. Translating it yields CASSLWGVGTEAFF.

The chain joins TRBV18 to TRBJ2-3; D remains unclear. V was shortened by 2 bases and J by 2 bases, with 11 bases between the two germline ends. CDR3 length: 15 residues. Germline-derived CDR1 and CDR2 are KGHSH and LQKENI. The CDR3, as DNA: TGTGCCAGCTCACCATCCCAGGATCACACAGATACGCAGTATTTT. Protein: CASSPSQDHTDTQYF.

V gene TRBV7-9 combines with J gene TRBJ1-4; D ambiguous. There are 18 residues in the CDR3. V lost 5 bases and J lost 4, with 23 bases in between. CDR1 is SEHNR and CDR2 is FQNEAQ in the germline V gene (reference sequence). For the CDR3, the DNA is TGTGCCAGCAGCCGACCTCCCTTCCCCGGGAATAGTAATGAAAAACTGTTTTTT. Protein: CASSRPPFPGNSNEKLFF. Together with reference TRBV7-9 and TRBJ1-4, the CDR3 gives the full variable domain: DTGVSQNPRHKITKRGQNVTFRCDPISEHNRLYWYRQTLGQGPEFLTYFQNEAQLEKSRLLSDRFSAERPKGSFSTLEIQRTEQGDSAMYLCASSRPPFPGNSNEKLFFGSGTQLSVL.

In this sample, this clonotype turned up once. The DNA for the CDR3 is TGTGCCAGCAAGCCGGGACAACCTTTGGCTTTCTTT. Amino acids: CASKPGQPLAFF. The rearrangement uses TRBV2 and TRBJ1-1; a weak D match, TRBD1 (6 bases). V was clipped by 7 bases and J by 11 bases, with 17 bases between them. Germline V CDR1 and CDR2: SNHLY, FYNNEI. This CDR3 spans 12 amino acids.

This sequence joins TRBV10-3 and TRBJ1-5, with 11 nucleotides matching TRBD1. Germline V gene data show CDR1 as ENHRY and CDR2 as SYGVKD. The V gene end was trimmed by 4 bases and the J gene end by 7 bases; junction bases not matched to a gene: 3. CDR3 length: 14 residues. CDR3 loop: CAISGGQGAQPQHF. CDR3 bases: TGTGCCATCAGTGGAGGACAGGGGGCCCAGCCCCAGCATTTT.

The J gene is TRBJ2-5, the V gene TRBV6-5; D may be TRBD2 (5 bases). The J call may be wrong; the DNA end is better matched by TRBJ2-1. Germline V gene sequence: CDR1 MNHEY, CDR2 SVGAGI. This CDR3 has 15 amino acids. CDR3 bases: TGTGCCAGCAGTCAAGGACTCGGACGGCAAGAGACCCAGTTCTTC. Its protein is CASSQGLGRQETQFF.

The chain is built from TRBV12-3 or TRBV12-4 and TRBJ1-2, with D tentatively TRBD1 (5 bases). Trimming removed 2 bases at V and 8 bases at J, with 21 bases between. CDR3 length: 16 amino acids. The CDR3 nucleotides are TGTGCCAGCAGTTTAAGGTCGACAGACGAACTTGAGGGCTACACCTTC. As protein: CASSLRSTDELEGYTF.

This chain uses TRBV5-1 with TRBJ1-4, with D maybe TRBD1 (6 bases). This CDR3 region has 15 residues. Trimming shortened V by 2 bases and J by 4 bases, and 12 bases separated the two germline ends. The germline gives CDR1 SGHRS, CDR2 YFSETQ. CDR3 coding DNA: TGCGCCAGCAGCTTAACAGGGCGACTTAATGAAAAACTGTTTTTT. Translated, it gives CASSLTGRLNEKLFF. Looking up the rest from reference TRBV5-1 and TRBJ1-4 gives the full variable domain: KAGVTQTPRYLIKTRGQQVTLSCSPISGHRSVSWYQQTPGQGLQFLFEYFSETQRNKGNFPGRFSGRQFSNSRSEMNVSTLELGDSALYLCASSLTGRLNEKLFFGSGTQLSVL.

This chain uses TRBV28 with TRBJ2-4, with 7 nucleotides matching TRBD1. Germline trimming cut 3 bases from V and 0 bases from J; bases unmatched to any gene: 8. Looked up from germline, CDR1 is MDHEN and CDR2 is SYDVKM. The CDR3 extends over 17 amino acids. Written as DNA, the CDR3 is TGTGCCAGCAGTTTCCGGGACAGCATACTAGCCAAAAACATTCAGTACTTC. Its translation: CASSFRDSILAKNIQYF.

This clonotype has a handful of counts. The chain uses TRBV20-1 and TRBJ2-5, with 8 positions matching TRBD2. CDR3 length: 12 amino acids. After removal of 7 bases from V and 2 bases from J, the junction contained 3 bases not matched to a gene. In germline, CDR1 is DFQATT, CDR2 SNEGSKA (reference sequence). The CDR3 nucleotides read TGCAGTGTGATAGCGGGACAAGAGACCCAGTACTTC. Translated, it gives CSVIAGQETQYF.

V usage is TRBV6-2 or TRBV6-3 and J usage is TRBJ1-5; 7 bases agree with TRBD1. Unmatched junction bases numbered 10, after V lost 8 bases and J lost 6 bases. Germline CDR1 is MNHEY and CDR2 is SVGEGT. This CDR3 spans 14 amino acids. Written as DNA, the CDR3 is TGTGCCAGCGGGCAGGGGGGGATAAGTCAGCCCCAGCATTTT. It specifies CASGQGGISQPQHF.

CDR3 region: CASSLKSGHGELFF. The CDR3 DNA sequence: TGTGCCAGCAGCTTAAAGTCGGGTCACGGGGAGCTGTTTTTT. The chain is built from TRBV13 and TRBJ2-2; D not certain. CDR3 length: 14 residues. From germline, CDR1 is PRHDT and CDR2 FYEKMQ (reference sequence). Trimming shortened V by 2 bases and J by 7 bases, and 11 bases separated the two germline ends.

This clonotype was picked up many times. This rearrangement joins TRBV12-3 or TRBV12-4 to TRBJ1-1; D unresolved. This CDR3 contains 12 residues. Trimming removed 5 bases at V and 6 bases at J, with 10 bases between. CDR3 bases: TGTGCCAGCAGTCGCCCGACTGCTGAAGCTTTCTTT. This codes for CASSRPTAEAFF.

There are a few counts of this clonotype. The chain has TRBV5-1 and TRBJ2-7; D uncertain. Germline CDR1 reads SGHRS; CDR2 reads YFSETQ. The V end was cut by 2 bases, the J end by 5 bases, with 8 bases between. This CDR3 comprises 12 residues. The DNA of the CDR3 is TGCGCCAGCAGCTTCGGCAAGGACGAGCAGTACTTC. It encodes CASSFGKDEQYF.

The rearrangement uses TRBV4-2 and TRBJ2-7; D is unclear. V dropped 0 bases and J dropped 3 bases, with 9 bases sitting between them. Germline-derived CDR1 and CDR2 are LGHNA and YNFKEQ. This CDR3 has 14 amino acids. The CDR3 DNA follows: TGTGCCAGCAGCCAAGAGTATCAGGTCTACGAGCAGTACTTC. Translated: CASSQEYQVYEQYF.

The rearrangement uses TRBV4-1 and TRBJ1-5, with a possible D match to TRBD1 (6 bases). V lost 3 bases and J 5 bases, leaving 14 bases between the germline ends. The CDR3 is 15 residues long. Germline CDR1 MGHRA, CDR2 YSYEKL. CDR3 loop: CASSHSGVTDQPQHF. The CDR3 nucleotides are TGCGCCAGCAGCCATTCAGGGGTTACAGATCAGCCCCAGCATTTT.

This clonotype was recorded a few times. The rearrangement uses TRBV6-2 or TRBV6-3 and TRBJ2-2; a possible D gene is TRBD1 (6 bases). Germline CDR1 reads MNHEY; CDR2 reads SVGEGT. CDR3 length: 15 amino acids. With 6 bases removed from V and 3 bases from J, the gap between germline ends came to 14 bases. The CDR3 DNA follows: TGTGCCAGCAGCCTAGGGGGAAGCTACACCGGGGAGCTGTTTTTT. This sequence encodes CASSLGGSYTGELFF.

The chain is built from TRBV12-3 or TRBV12-4 and TRBJ2-3, with 10 bases matching TRBD2. CDR3 length equals 16 residues. V gave up 6 bases and J gave up 3 bases; unmatched junction bases: 9. The CDR3 reads CASSLSGGSGTDTQYF. CDR3 DNA sequence: TGTGCCAGCAGCCTTAGCGGGGGGTCTGGTACAGATACGCAGTATTTT.